The rows below give T cell receptor beta chains drawn from one sample of a study of regulatory T cells in long-lasting Graves disease. TCRdb reprocessed the multiplex PCR reads with MiXCR, giving one entry per CDR3 protein. The data hold roughly 500,000 distinct CDR3 sequences, with around 15% observed a single time. The sample also formed part of further work on T cells in Graves' hyperthyroidism and ophthalmopathy.

Sequenced material: peripheral blood mononuclear cells (PBMCs), taken at new diagnosis, from a patient treated with antithyroid drugs. The receptors were sampled from a woman between 45 and 65 years old with Graves disease. The CDR3 runs from the conserved cysteine through the conserved F or W. Each record gives: CDR3 DNA, CDR3 protein, D gene, V gene, clone size, J gene. The D gene is left open where the match is weak. Clone size, where shown, is once, few, many, or a class for clones that have expanded.

CDR3 DNA: TGTGCCAGCAGCTTAGCGGGAGGCTTACTAGATACGCAGTATTTT
CDR3 protein: CASSLAGGLLDTQYF
D gene: TRBD2
V gene: TRBV7-3
clone size: many
J gene: TRBJ2-3

CDR3 DNA: TGCGCCAGCAGCCAAGAGTCAGGGGACACAGATACGCAGTATTTT
CDR3 protein: CASSQESGDTDTQYF
D gene: NA
V gene: TRBV4-1
clone size: few
J gene: TRBJ2-3

CDR3 DNA: TGTGCCAGCACAGGATGGTCTGGGGCCAACGTCCTGACTTTC
CDR3 protein: CASTGWSGANVLTF
D gene: NA
V gene: TRBV6-2/TRBV6-3
clone size: few
J gene: TRBJ2-6

CDR3 DNA: TGCAGTGCTAGATCTGGGGTAGGAATCGATACGCAGTATTTT
CDR3 protein: CSARSGVGIDTQYF
D gene: NA
V gene: TRBV20-1
clone size: many
J gene: TRBJ2-3

CDR3 DNA: TGTGCCACCGTGGACACGAGCTCCTACAATGAGCAGTTCTTC
CDR3 protein: CATVDTSSYNEQFF
D gene: NA
V gene: TRBV10-3
clone size: many
J gene: TRBJ2-1

CDR3 DNA: TGCGCCAGCAGCACGGGCGACAGGGGTGGTAATGAAAAACTGTTTTTT
CDR3 protein: CASSTGDRGGNEKLFF
D gene: TRBD1
V gene: TRBV5-1
clone size: few
J gene: TRBJ1-4

CDR3 DNA: TGTGCCAGCAGTGCCTCAGCTCAAGAGACCCAGTACTTC
CDR3 protein: CASSASAQETQYF
D gene: NA
V gene: TRBV6-1
clone size: NA
J gene: TRBJ2-5

CDR3 DNA: TGTGCCAGTAGTCCGACCAACCAGGGGGGAAAACTGTTTTTT
CDR3 protein: CASSPTNQGGKLFF
D gene: TRBD1
V gene: TRBV19
clone size: many
J gene: TRBJ1-4

CDR3 DNA: TGTGCCAGCAGCCCAGCGGGAGTTGCCTACGAGCAGTACTTC
CDR3 protein: CASSPAGVAYEQYF
D gene: TRBD2
V gene: TRBV28
clone size: many
J gene: TRBJ2-7

CDR3 DNA: TGTGCCAGCAGCCTATCGGGAGGGAGTTTATATCAAGAGACCCAGTACTTC
CDR3 protein: CASSLSGGSLYQETQYF
D gene: TRBD2
V gene: TRBV3-1
clone size: NA
J gene: TRBJ2-5

CDR3 DNA: TGTGCCACGCAGGGGGCGCGGGGCACTGAAGCTTTCTTT
CDR3 protein: CATQGARGTEAFF
D gene: TRBD1
V gene: TRBV10-3
clone size: many
J gene: TRBJ1-1

CDR3 DNA: TGCAGTGCTAGAGATGGGACAGCTACCCTCTACGAGCAGTACTTC
CDR3 protein: CSARDGTATLYEQYF
D gene: TRBD1
V gene: TRBV20-1
clone size: many
J gene: TRBJ2-7

CDR3 DNA: TGTGCCAGCAGTTACAGGGGGTCGAGCACAGATACGCAGTATTTT
CDR3 protein: CASSYRGSSTDTQYF
D gene: TRBD1
V gene: TRBV6-1
clone size: few
J gene: TRBJ2-3

CDR3 DNA: TGTGCCAGCAGTTTAGATCCTGGTGGGGCGGTCGACAATGAGCAGTTCTTC
CDR3 protein: CASSLDPGGAVDNEQFF
D gene: NA
V gene: TRBV28
clone size: NA
J gene: TRBJ2-1

CDR3 DNA: TGTGCCAGCAGACTAGGACTATTGGGGAAAAATGAGCAGTTCTTC
CDR3 protein: CASRLGLLGKNEQFF
D gene: NA
V gene: TRBV6-1
clone size: few
J gene: TRBJ2-1

CDR3 DNA: TGTGCCAGCAGCTCAGGGACCGGCGAGCAGTTCTTC
CDR3 protein: CASSSGTGEQFF
D gene: NA
V gene: TRBV7-2
clone size: many
J gene: TRBJ2-1

CDR3 DNA: TGTGCCAGCAGCCAAGGTAGGAGGAGCAACACTGAAGCTTTCTTT
CDR3 protein: CASSQGRRSNTEAFF
D gene: NA
V gene: TRBV3-1
clone size: many
J gene: TRBJ1-1

CDR3 DNA: TGCGCCAGCTCACGAGCGGGACGCACAGATACGCAGTATTTT
CDR3 protein: CASSRAGRTDTQYF
D gene: TRBD2
V gene: TRBV5-1
clone size: few
J gene: TRBJ2-3

CDR3 DNA: TGTGCCTGGAGTTGGGTGTCGGGGGCAGGGGCGTCCTACGAGCAGTACTTC
CDR3 protein: CAWSWVSGAGASYEQYF
D gene: NA
V gene: TRBV30
clone size: many
J gene: TRBJ2-7

CDR3 DNA: TGCAGCGTTGGGCCTTACGTCAATGAGCAGTTCTTC
CDR3 protein: CSVGPYVNEQFF
D gene: NA
V gene: TRBV29-1
clone size: NA
J gene: TRBJ2-1

CDR3 DNA: TGTGCCAGCAGTGCGGACAGGGTCCTTACCTTC
CDR3 protein: CASSADRVLTF
D gene: TRBD1
V gene: TRBV6-1
clone size: few
J gene: TRBJ1-2

CDR3 DNA: TGTGCCAGCAGCCTGGGAGGACAGGGGTTGAAGAACACTGAAGCTTTCTTT
CDR3 protein: CASSLGGQGLKNTEAFF
D gene: TRBD1
V gene: TRBV28
clone size: NA
J gene: TRBJ1-1

CDR3 DNA: TGTGCCAGCAGCGTAGCTACGCCCCAGGGGGCGGCTAGCGGGACGGGGAATGAGCAGTTCTTC
CDR3 protein: CASSVATPQGAASGTGNEQFF
D gene: NA
V gene: TRBV9
clone size: few
J gene: TRBJ2-1

CDR3 DNA: TGTGCCAGCAGCTTAGATGCCAGCGGGGGCTACGAGCAGTACTTC
CDR3 protein: CASSLDASGGYEQYF
D gene: TRBD2
V gene: TRBV11-2
clone size: NA
J gene: TRBJ2-7

CDR3 DNA: TGTGCCAGCAGCTCCCGGGATATCCAATACAATGAGCAGTTCTTC
CDR3 protein: CASSSRDIQYNEQFF
D gene: NA
V gene: TRBV7-2
clone size: NA
J gene: TRBJ2-1

CDR3 DNA: TGTGCCAGCAGCTGGCGGCCGGGACAGACGAACACTGAAGCTTTCTTT
CDR3 protein: CASSWRPGQTNTEAFF
D gene: TRBD1
V gene: TRBV7-8
clone size: NA
J gene: TRBJ1-1

CDR3 DNA: TGCGCCAGCAGCCTGACAACTCCCGGGCAGTCTCACGAGCAGTACTTC
CDR3 protein: CASSLTTPGQSHEQYF
D gene: NA
V gene: TRBV4-1
clone size: few
J gene: TRBJ2-7

CDR3 DNA: TGCGCCAGCAATTGGGACTCCATAACCTACGAGCAGTACTTC
CDR3 protein: CASNWDSITYEQYF
D gene: NA
V gene: TRBV5-1
clone size: NA
J gene: TRBJ2-7

CDR3 DNA: TGTGCCAGCAGTTTGAGCGGGGCGGTTTTTTCCTACAATGAGCAGTTCTTC
CDR3 protein: CASSLSGAVFSYNEQFF
D gene: TRBD2
V gene: TRBV28
clone size: many
J gene: TRBJ2-1

CDR3 DNA: TGTGCCAGCAGCAAAGCGGGGTCGGGAAACACCATATATTTT
CDR3 protein: CASSKAGSGNTIYF
D gene: NA
V gene: TRBV7-9
clone size: many
J gene: TRBJ1-3

CDR3 DNA: TGTGCCAGCAGCTTAATCCTAGCGGGTCTCAATGAGCAGTTCTTC
CDR3 protein: CASSLILAGLNEQFF
D gene: TRBD2
V gene: TRBV7-8
clone size: many
J gene: TRBJ2-1

CDR3 DNA: TGTGCCAGCAGCCCCGGGGGACAGGGGGATAATGAGCAGTTCTTC
CDR3 protein: CASSPGGQGDNEQFF
D gene: TRBD1
V gene: TRBV28
clone size: few
J gene: TRBJ2-1

CDR3 DNA: TGCGCCAGCACTACAGGGTCGAACACCGGGGAGCTGTTTTTT
CDR3 protein: CASTTGSNTGELFF
D gene: NA
V gene: TRBV10-2
clone size: many
J gene: TRBJ2-2

CDR3 DNA: TGTGCCAGCAGCTTAGGTGCAGATACCTACGAGCAGTACTTC
CDR3 protein: CASSLGADTYEQYF
D gene: NA
V gene: TRBV11-2
clone size: NA
J gene: TRBJ2-7

CDR3 DNA: TGCGCCAGCAGCTTGCGACAGGGGGCGAGCACAGATACGCAGTATTTT
CDR3 protein: CASSLRQGASTDTQYF
D gene: TRBD1
V gene: TRBV5-1
clone size: many
J gene: TRBJ2-3

CDR3 DNA: TGTGCCAGCAGCTTAGACTCGTTTCGAGATACGCAGTATTTT
CDR3 protein: CASSLDSFRDTQYF
D gene: NA
V gene: TRBV7-3
clone size: many
J gene: TRBJ2-3

CDR3 DNA: TGTGCCAGCAGCTTACCGGGAATAGTATACGAGCAGTACTTC
CDR3 protein: CASSLPGIVYEQYF
D gene: NA
V gene: TRBV7-9
clone size: NA
J gene: TRBJ2-7

CDR3 DNA: TGTGCCAGCAGACACGGACTAGCGGGGGATACAGATACGCAGTATTTT
CDR3 protein: CASRHGLAGDTDTQYF
D gene: TRBD2
V gene: TRBV7-9
clone size: NA
J gene: TRBJ2-3

CDR3 DNA: TGTGCCAGCATTTTACGGAAGGGACTAGCGGGGGGGAATGAGCAGTTCTTC
CDR3 protein: CASILRKGLAGGNEQFF
D gene: TRBD2
V gene: TRBV28
clone size: NA
J gene: TRBJ2-1

CDR3 DNA: TGTGCCACCAGTGATCCGGGGGTGAGCTCCTACGAGCAGTACTTC
CDR3 protein: CATSDPGVSSYEQYF
D gene: NA
V gene: TRBV24-1
clone size: many
J gene: TRBJ2-7

CDR3 DNA: TGCAGTGCGGGAGATTGGTTAGCGGGAGTTGGGGGGGAGCAGTACTTC
CDR3 protein: CSAGDWLAGVGGEQYF
D gene: TRBD2
V gene: TRBV20-1
clone size: many
J gene: TRBJ2-7

CDR3 DNA: TGTGCCAGCAGCTTGGGTCTTACCAGGACCGGGGAGCTGTTTTTT
CDR3 protein: CASSLGLTRTGELFF
D gene: NA
V gene: TRBV5-4
clone size: few
J gene: TRBJ2-2

CDR3 DNA: TGTGCCAGCAACCGGGACAGAACTTCACCCCTCCACTTT
CDR3 protein: CASNRDRTSPLHF
D gene: TRBD1
V gene: TRBV18
clone size: NA
J gene: TRBJ1-6

CDR3 DNA: TGTGCCAGCAGTTTGTACAGTTGGTATAGCAATCAGCCCCAGCATTTT
CDR3 protein: CASSLYSWYSNQPQHF
D gene: NA
V gene: TRBV28
clone size: many
J gene: TRBJ1-5

CDR3 DNA: TGTGCCAGTAGTACCCCCCGCGGGGCTAGGGGAACTGAAGCTTTCTTT
CDR3 protein: CASSTPRGARGTEAFF
D gene: NA
V gene: TRBV19
clone size: many
J gene: TRBJ1-1

CDR3 DNA: TGTGCCAGCAGTTTACGGCAGCTGAGGGGCTACACCTTC
CDR3 protein: CASSLRQLRGYTF
D gene: NA
V gene: TRBV28
clone size: many
J gene: TRBJ1-2